This T cell receptor beta chain was identified during a study of blood T cell repertoires in COVID-19. Study overall: There were acute and convalescent COVID-19 samples, and they came from the United States, Italy and Spain. Nucleic acid was either cDNA or gDNA, and it came from T cells, B-cell-depleted T cells, or PBMCs.

In the original processing: Nucleated cell number was recorded as an estimate derived from reference gene primer amplification. Clones were read by immunoSEQ multiplex PCR, and TCRdb kept only the in-frame ones, dropping some. For V, J and clone size, that table is used; D and trimming come from the DNA. There are 45,000 to 65,000 clones in the sample; more than 90% occur only once, and 2.5% to 3.5% lies in the top ten. CDR1 is SGHRS, CDR2 YFSETQ, per germline. Trimming removed 4 bases from V and 0 bases from J, with 13 bases in between. The CDR3 loop spans 15 amino acids. This clonotype was obtained from a human donor in a cohort sampled during active COVID-19. Sequenced: peripheral blood. The V gene is TRBV5-1, the J gene TRBJ1-1; D might be TRBD1 (6 bases). In nucleotides, the CDR3 is TGCGCCAGCAGCAATCGACAGGACATGAACACTGAAGCTTTCTTT. Translated, it gives CASSNRQDMNTEAFF.